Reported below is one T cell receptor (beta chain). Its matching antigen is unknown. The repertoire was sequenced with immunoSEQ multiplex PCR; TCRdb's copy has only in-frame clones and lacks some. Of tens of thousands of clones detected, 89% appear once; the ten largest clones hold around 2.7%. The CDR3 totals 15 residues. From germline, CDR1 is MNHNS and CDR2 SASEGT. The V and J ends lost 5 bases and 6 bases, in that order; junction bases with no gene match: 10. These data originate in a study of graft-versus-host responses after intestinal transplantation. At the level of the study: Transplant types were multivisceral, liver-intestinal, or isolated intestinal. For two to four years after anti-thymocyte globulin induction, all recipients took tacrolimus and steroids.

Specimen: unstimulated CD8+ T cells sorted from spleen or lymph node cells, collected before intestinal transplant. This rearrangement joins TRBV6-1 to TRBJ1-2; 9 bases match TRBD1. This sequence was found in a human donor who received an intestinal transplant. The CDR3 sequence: CASSPDVGTGHGYTF. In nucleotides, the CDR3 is TGTGCCAGCAGTCCCGATGTAGGGACAGGGCATGGCTACACCTTC.